The clone carrying this TCR beta chain showed up just a few times. The data are from a study of human T cells and chemical hapten exposure. Study summary: Patch tests applied 0.01% DPC to the upper back and were scored after 6 days.

Germline V lookup: CDR1 SGHRS, CDR2 YFSETQ. The CDR3 runs to 13 residues. The ends were cut back, 6 bases at V and 2 bases at J, with 11 bases in the middle. As for time point: patch test 2, 6 weeks after DPC sensitization. The sample's treatment: therapeutic diphenylcyclopropenone sensitization with weekly scalp DPC. Sequencing started from total RNA isolated from unfractionated whole blood. The library tagged each cDNA molecule with unique molecular identifiers. TCRdb used MiXCR to reprocess the RACE reads, holding one entry per CDR3 protein. The repertoire holds nearly 85,000 distinct CDR3 sequences, with 11% as singletons.

The material sequenced was whole blood, taken in connection with sensitization to the hapten diphenylcyclopropenone (DPC). The clonotype was recovered from a man between 18 and 29 years old with alopecia areata. Some clones in this sample may be carry-over from other donors' samples. The V gene is TRBV5-1, the J gene TRBJ2-5; D may be TRBD1 (6 bases). The CDR3 DNA reads as TGCGCCAGCAACCGGGACACTCAAGAGACCCAGTACTTC. Protein sequence: CASNRDTQETQYF.